This TCR beta chain originates from a study of CD8 T cells in ankylosing spondylitis. Study-level points and caveats: From matched ankylosing spondylitis synovial fluid, disease-linked clones were reportedly recovered at significantly enriched levels.

Note on this clonotype: Its antigen is as yet unknown.

Library preparation for TCR beta used quantitative 5'-RACE with molecular barcodes. TCRdb analysed the 5' RACE reads with MiXCR anew, one entry per CDR3 protein. The data show a few hundred thousand distinct CDR3 sequences, around 10% seen once. The CDR3 covers 16 residues. Germline V gene sequence: CDR1 SGHRS, CDR2 YFSETQ. Between the trimmed V and J ends, which lost 4 bases and 0 bases, there was a span of 14 bases. J is TRBJ2-4 and V is TRBV5-1; unclear D gene. This TCR was recovered from a female donor with ankylosing spondylitis or in good health (not recorded which). Specimen: blood, either unsorted or a sorted T cell fraction (not recorded which). The CDR3 nucleotides are TGCGCCAGCAGCCAAGGCCGTACACTAGCCAAAAACATTCAGTACTTC. This translates into CASSQGRTLAKNIQYF.